This T cell receptor (beta chain) comes out of a study of blood T cell repertoires in COVID-19. V lost 3 bases to trimming and J lost 2 bases, with 8 bases between them. CDR1 is KGHSH and CDR2 is LQKENI in the germline V gene. This CDR3 has 15 amino acids. Only in-frame clones appear in the TCRdb table, and some are missing; sequencing was by immunoSEQ multiplex PCR. The sample yields 150,000 or so clones, 78% seen once. The sequence came from a man older than 75 with acute or convalescent COVID-19. The chain joins TRBV18 to TRBJ2-6; D is perhaps TRBD1 (6 bases). Material: peripheral blood. The chain's CDR3 is CASSPTGTGANVLTF. CDR3 nucleotide sequence: TGTGCCAGCTCACCTACAGGGACTGGGGCCAACGTCCTGACTTTC.